The 21 T cell receptor beta chains listed next were all sequenced from one sample in a study of spatial heterogeneity in lung cancer. As for time point: blood at routine non-recurrence follow-up after resection. Unsorted tumor, nontumor lung tissue or cryopreserved PBMC supplied the whole RNA. TCRdb itself ran the 5' RACE reads through MiXCR, one entry per CDR3 protein. Among about 120,000 distinct CDR3 sequences listed, about 12% were seen once. Sample: PBMCs, taken at follow-up. The receptors were gathered from a male donor with early-stage non-small cell lung cancer.

The CDR3 protein is CASSSLEEGAKSGDTEAFF. For the CDR3, the DNA is TGTGCCAGCAGCTCTCTTGAGGAGGGGGCTAAGAGTGGTGACACTGAAGCTTTCTTT. The chain links TRBV13 to TRBJ1-1; TRBD1 agrees at 7 bases. Losses at the gene ends were 4 bases for V and 3 bases for J; bases not matched to a gene: 20. Germline assignment: CDR1 PRHDT and CDR2 FYEKMQ (reference sequence). The length of the CDR3 is 19 residues.

V gene TRBV4-2 combines with J gene TRBJ1-3; D gene uncertain. CDR3 length: 15 amino acids. V was cut by 0 bases and J by 2 bases, with 8 bases left in between. Germline loops: CDR1 LGHNA, CDR2 YNFKEQ. In DNA, the CDR3 is TGTGCCAGCAGCCAAGAATCGGGAACTGGAAACACCATATATTTT. Translating it yields CASSQESGTGNTIYF.

This clonotype came up many times. The chain joins TRBV9 to TRBJ2-5, with no clear D. V was cut by 1 base and J by 4 bases, with 11 bases left in between. The CDR3 spans 14 residues. Germline V gives CDR1 SGDLS, CDR2 YYNGEE. The CDR3 DNA reads TGTGCCAGCAGCGTAAGTCCGGGTACAGAGACCCAGTACTTC. Translated, it gives CASSVSPGTETQYF.

This chain joins TRBV12-3 or TRBV12-4 and TRBJ1-1; maybe TRBD1 (5 bases). The CDR3 is made up of 14 amino acids. The V end lost 3 bases, the J end lost 5 bases, and 13 bases lay between the germline ends. This CDR3 reads CASSLGSGVTEAFF. Written as DNA, the CDR3 is TGTGCCAGCAGTTTGGGGTCGGGGGTAACTGAAGCTTTCTTT.

The chain links TRBV10-3 to TRBJ2-3, with 7 bases lining up with TRBD2. Losses at the gene ends were 10 bases for V and 4 bases for J; bases not matched to a gene: 14. This CDR3 has 15 residues. Germline assignment: CDR1 ENHRY and CDR2 SYGVKD. The CDR3 sequence: CATTSKVAPPDTQYF. CDR3 DNA: TGTGCCACGACTAGCAAGGTGGCCCCCCCAGATACGCAGTATTTT.

The DNA of the CDR3 is TGTGCCAGCTCACCATTATGGACTAGCGGGGGGCGTAGAGATACGCAGTATTTT. It codes for CASSPLWTSGGRRDTQYF. The chain couples TRBV18 to TRBJ2-3; 14 bases are shared with TRBD2. The V gene end was trimmed by 2 bases and the J gene end by 5 bases; junction bases not matched to a gene: 9. CDR1 is KGHSH and CDR2 is LQKENI in the germline V gene. The CDR3 is 18 residues long.

This clonotype has more than one count but fewer than ten. This chain connects TRBV10-3 to TRBJ2-3; 10 nucleotides align to TRBD2. The V gene's germline CDR1 is ENHRY and CDR2 SYGVKD. There are 15 residues in the CDR3. Trimming at V came to 4 bases and at J to 0 bases, leaving 1 base not matched to a gene. Written as DNA, the CDR3 is TGTGCCATCAGTGCACTAGCGGGGAGCACAGATACGCAGTATTTT. It translates to CAISALAGSTDTQYF.

On this clonotype: The germline gene is not matched at one end of the junction; a read error may be the cause. This chain joins TRBV20-1 and TRBJ2-1; 8 bases match TRBD2. The CDR3 runs 14 residues. Germline V CDR1 and CDR2: DFQATT, SNEGSKA (reference sequence). In DNA, the CDR3 is TGCAGTGCTAGAGGGACTAGCTCCAACAATGAGCAGTTCTTC. Protein: CSARGTSSNNEQFF.

This clonotype was detected a few times. J is TRBJ1-5 and V is TRBV6-1; D remains ambiguous. Trimming cost V 3 bases and J 2 bases, with 8 bases left between them. From germline, CDR1 is MNHNS and CDR2 SASEGT. The CDR3 covers 14 residues. CDR3 sequence reads: CASSEVLGNQPQHF. The CDR3 nucleotides are TGTGCCAGCAGTGAGGTGTTGGGCAATCAGCCCCAGCATTTT.

This clonotype was detected a few times. J is TRBJ1-2 and V is TRBV6-5; 9 bases fit TRBD1. Germline CDR1 is MNHEY and CDR2 is SVGAGI. The CDR3 covers 16 residues. Trimming at V came to 5 bases and at J to 2 bases, leaving 9 bases not matched to a gene. CDR3 amino acids: CASSATGGELNYGYTF. Written as DNA, the CDR3 is TGTGCCAGCAGTGCCACAGGGGGCGAATTGAACTATGGCTACACCTTC.

This clonotype is deemed medium-sized. The genes are TRBV20-1 and TRBJ2-7, with D perhaps TRBD1 (5 bases). V lost 0 bases and J 3 bases, leaving 12 bases between the germline ends. This CDR3 has 14 amino acids. Germline CDR1 DFQATT, CDR2 SNEGSKA (reference sequence). This CDR3 is CSARDPGMVYEQYF. In DNA form, the CDR3 reads TGCAGTGCTAGAGATCCAGGGATGGTCTACGAGCAGTACTTC.

There are many counts of this clonotype. This sequence joins TRBV27 and TRBJ1-3; D call uncertain. The V and J ends lost 5 bases and 0 bases respectively, with 11 bases between them. The CDR3 sequence is 15 residues long. Germline-derived CDR1 and CDR2 are MNHEY and SMNVEV (reference sequence). DNA for the CDR3: TGTGCCAGCAGTCCCCGGAGGGCCTCTGGAAACACCATATATTTT. It is translated as CASSPRRASGNTIYF.

The sample holds many counts of this clonotype. This sequence joins TRBV7-2 and TRBJ2-7, with D uncertain. Germline values: CDR1 SGHTA, CDR2 FQGNSA. Trimming left V 0 bases short and J 3 bases short, with 9 bases between. There are 14 residues in the CDR3. The CDR3: CASSLAFSDYEQYF. CDR3 coding DNA: TGTGCCAGCAGCTTAGCCTTCTCCGACTACGAGCAGTACTTC.

This clonotype was seen at least ten times. V gene TRBV20-1 combines with J gene TRBJ1-2; D not certain. Between the trimmed V and J ends, which lost 6 bases and 2 bases, there was a span of 7 bases. The CDR3 extends over 11 amino acids. The germline V gene has CDR1 DFQATT and CDR2 SNEGSKA (reference sequence). In nucleotides, the CDR3 is TGCAGTGCAGAGGGAAACTATGGCTACACCTTC. The encoded protein is CSAEGNYGYTF.

The gene calls are TRBV24-1 and TRBJ2-5; 12 nucleotides match TRBD2. CDR1 is KGHDR, CDR2 SFDVKD, per germline. With V trimmed by 2 bases and J by 1 base, 4 bases remained unmatched. This CDR3 has 17 amino acids. The CDR3 DNA follows: TGTGCCACCAGTGATTACGGACTAGCGGGGACCCAAGAGACCCAGTACTTC. Protein: CATSDYGLAGTQETQYF.

The chain combines TRBV29-1 with TRBJ2-1, with D possibly being TRBD1 or TRBD2 (6 bases each). The CDR3 consists of 13 residues. The germline CDR1 and CDR2 sequences are SQVTM and ANQGSEA. This CDR3 reads CSSAEGVRNEQFF. The CDR3 nucleotides read TGCAGTTCCGCGGAGGGGGTTCGGAATGAGCAGTTCTTC.

This clonotype was seen more than once but under ten times. This chain joins TRBV11-2 and TRBJ1-6; D unresolved. The V gene's germline CDR1 is SGHAT and CDR2 FQNNGV. This CDR3 comprises 15 residues. The V end was cut by 4 bases, the J end by 7 bases, with 14 bases between. The CDR3 bases are TGTGCCAGCAGCTCCATCACGTCGGGGAATTCACCCCTCCACTTT. Residues: CASSSITSGNSPLHF.

This clonotype was observed a handful of times. The V call is TRBV4-2, the J call TRBJ2-3; D call uncertain. In germline, CDR1 is LGHNA, CDR2 YNFKEQ. This CDR3 region has 14 residues. V was trimmed by 0 bases and J by 2 bases, leaving 6 bases between them. The CDR3 sequence: CASSQDRATDTQYF. The DNA for the CDR3 is TGTGCCAGCAGCCAAGATCGCGCCACAGATACGCAGTATTTT.

This clonotype was seen more than once but under ten times. The chain carries TRBV28 and TRBJ1-6; D unresolved. This CDR3 comprises 16 residues. Deletions cut 4 bases from V and 11 bases from J, with 21 bases between. Looked up from germline, CDR1 is MDHEN and CDR2 is SYDVKM. Here the CDR3 reads CASSSPPRTTGPPLHF. The CDR3 DNA follows: TGTGCCAGCAGTTCACCCCCCAGGACGACTGGGCCACCCCTCCACTTT.

This clonotype has a handful of counts. The genes are TRBV3-1 and TRBJ2-7, with 8 bases that match TRBD1. CDR1 and CDR2 from the germline V gene are LGHDT and YNNKEL (reference sequence). The J segment lost 6 bases and the V segment lost 4 bases, leaving 5 bases of the junction unmatched. The CDR3 spans 13 residues. The CDR3 loop reads CASSPDRVVEQYF. The CDR3 DNA reads as TGTGCCAGCAGCCCGGACAGGGTTGTCGAGCAGTACTTC.

The chain is built from TRBV29-1 and TRBJ1-2; 7 bases are a match to TRBD1. Trimming at V came to 3 bases and at J to 5 bases, leaving 9 bases not matched to a gene. This CDR3 has 14 amino acids. The germline V gene encodes CDR1 SQVTM and CDR2 ANQGSEA. CDR3 DNA: TGCAGCGTTGAGATCCCGGGACAGCCTTATGGCTACACCTTC. This gives the protein CSVEIPGQPYGYTF.